The sample holds one count of the clone carrying this T cell receptor beta chain. Its antigen is unknown. Profiling relied on immunoSEQ multiplex PCR, and the TCRdb table lists in-frame clones only, not all of them. The sample lists some 23,000 clones, 80% to 90% occurring once. This sample is drawn from a study of OX40 agonist ivuxolimab in advanced cancers. Study context: An agonistic human IgG2 monoclonal antibody against OX40 (CD134) was given.

Study-level findings and limits: Antigen specificity was not determined for the expanded peripheral T cells.

V gave up 1 base and J gave up 4 bases; unmatched junction bases: 1. The germline V gene has CDR1 SSHAT and CDR2 FNYEAQ (reference sequence). The CDR3 runs to 13 residues. This chain connects TRBV7-7 to TRBJ2-7; 7 nucleotides line up with TRBD2. This material consisted of CD4+ or CD8+ T cells sorted from blood, taken in a trial of the OX40 agonist ivuxolimab. The sequence was obtained from an adult with an advanced solid tumor such as melanoma, head and neck, liver or kidney cancer. The CDR3 here is CASSLGRGYEQYF. CDR3 DNA sequence: TGTGCCAGCAGCTTAGGGCGGGGGTACGAGCAGTACTTC.